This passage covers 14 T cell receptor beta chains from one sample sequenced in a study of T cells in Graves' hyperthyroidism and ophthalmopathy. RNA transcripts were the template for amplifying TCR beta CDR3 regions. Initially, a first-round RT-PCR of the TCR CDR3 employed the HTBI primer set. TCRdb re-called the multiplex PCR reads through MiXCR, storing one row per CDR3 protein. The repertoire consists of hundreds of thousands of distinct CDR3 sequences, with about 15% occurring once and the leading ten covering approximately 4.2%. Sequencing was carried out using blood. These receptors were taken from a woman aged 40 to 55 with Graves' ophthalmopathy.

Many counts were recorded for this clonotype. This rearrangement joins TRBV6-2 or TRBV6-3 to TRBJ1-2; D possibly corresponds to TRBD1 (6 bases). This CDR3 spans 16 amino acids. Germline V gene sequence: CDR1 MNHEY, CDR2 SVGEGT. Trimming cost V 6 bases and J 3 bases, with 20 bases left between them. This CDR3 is CASSHTAWGADYGYTF. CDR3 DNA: TGTGCCAGCAGCCACACCGCCTGGGGGGCGGACTATGGCTACACCTTC.

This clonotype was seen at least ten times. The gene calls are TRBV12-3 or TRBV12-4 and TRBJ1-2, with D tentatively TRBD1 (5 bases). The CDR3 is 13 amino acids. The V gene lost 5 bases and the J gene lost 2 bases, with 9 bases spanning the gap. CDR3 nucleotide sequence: TGTGCCAGCAGTAGACAGATCAACTATGGCTACACCTTC. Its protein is CASSRQINYGYTF.

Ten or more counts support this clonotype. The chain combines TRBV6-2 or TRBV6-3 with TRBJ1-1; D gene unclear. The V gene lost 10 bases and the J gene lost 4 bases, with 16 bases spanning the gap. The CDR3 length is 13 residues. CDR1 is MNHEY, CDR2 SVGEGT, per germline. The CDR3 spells CATRRHRSTEAFF. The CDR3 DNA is TGTGCCACGCGGCGGCACCGTAGCACTGAAGCTTTCTTT.

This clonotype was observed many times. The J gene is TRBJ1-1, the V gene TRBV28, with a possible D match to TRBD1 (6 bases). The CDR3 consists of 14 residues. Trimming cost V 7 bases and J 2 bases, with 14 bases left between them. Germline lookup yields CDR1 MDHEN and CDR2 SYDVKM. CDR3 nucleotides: TGTGCCAGCACCTCCCCGGGACAAAACACTGAAGCTTTCTTT. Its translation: CASTSPGQNTEAFF.

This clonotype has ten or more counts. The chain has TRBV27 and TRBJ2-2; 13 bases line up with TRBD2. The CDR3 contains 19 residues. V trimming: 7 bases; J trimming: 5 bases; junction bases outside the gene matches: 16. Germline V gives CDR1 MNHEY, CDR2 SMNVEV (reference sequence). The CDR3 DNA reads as TGTGCCAGCATAAGAAGACTAGCGGGAGGACAACGAGGGACCGGGGAGCTGTTTTTT. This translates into CASIRRLAGGQRGTGELFF.

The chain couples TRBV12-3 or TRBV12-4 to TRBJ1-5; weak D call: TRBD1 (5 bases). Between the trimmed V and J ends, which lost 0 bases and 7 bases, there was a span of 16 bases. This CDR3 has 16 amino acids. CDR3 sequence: CASSLAGLGTGQPQHF. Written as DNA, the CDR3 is TGTGCCAGCAGTTTAGCCGGACTGGGGACCGGGCAGCCCCAGCATTTT.

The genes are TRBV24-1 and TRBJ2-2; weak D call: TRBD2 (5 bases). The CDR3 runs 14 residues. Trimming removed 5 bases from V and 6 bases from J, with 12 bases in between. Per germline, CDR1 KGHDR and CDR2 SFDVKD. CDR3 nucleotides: TGTGCCACCAGTGCCCATGGCGGGCCCGGGGAGCTGTTTTTT. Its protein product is CATSAHGGPGELFF.

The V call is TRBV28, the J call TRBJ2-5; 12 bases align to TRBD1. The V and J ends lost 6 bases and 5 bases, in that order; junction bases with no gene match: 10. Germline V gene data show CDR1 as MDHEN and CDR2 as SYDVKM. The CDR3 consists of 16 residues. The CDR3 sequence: CASSKVRDRGLETQYF. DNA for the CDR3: TGTGCCAGCAGCAAGGTCCGGGACAGGGGGCTTGAGACCCAGTACTTC.

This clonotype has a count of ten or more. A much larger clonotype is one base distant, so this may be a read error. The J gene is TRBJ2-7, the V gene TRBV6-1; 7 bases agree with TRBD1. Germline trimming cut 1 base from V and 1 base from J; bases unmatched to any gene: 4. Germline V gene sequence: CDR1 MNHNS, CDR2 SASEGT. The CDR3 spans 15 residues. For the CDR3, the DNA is TGTGCCAGCAGTGAAGTGAAGACAGGGTCCTACGAGCAGTACTTC. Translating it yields CASSEVKTGSYEQYF.

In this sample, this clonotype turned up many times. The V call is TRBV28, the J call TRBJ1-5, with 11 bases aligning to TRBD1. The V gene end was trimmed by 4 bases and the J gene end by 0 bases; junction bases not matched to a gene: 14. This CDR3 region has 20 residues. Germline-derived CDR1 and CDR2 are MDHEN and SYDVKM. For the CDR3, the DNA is TGTGCCAGCAGTTCTCTCCGGGACAGGGGGAAAATTTATAGCAATCAGCCCCAGCATTTT. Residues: CASSSLRDRGKIYSNQPQHF.

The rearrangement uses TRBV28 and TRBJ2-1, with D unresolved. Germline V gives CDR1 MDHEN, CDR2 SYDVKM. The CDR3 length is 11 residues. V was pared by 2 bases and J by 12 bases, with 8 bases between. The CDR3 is CASSLKARQFF. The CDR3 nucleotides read TGTGCCAGCAGTTTAAAGGCCAGGCAGTTCTTC. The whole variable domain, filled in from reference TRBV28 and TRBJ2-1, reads DVKVTQSSRYLVKRTGEKVFLECVQDMDHENMFWYRQDPGLGLRLIYFSYDVKMKEKGDIPEGYSVSREKKERFSLILESASTNQTSMYLCASSLKARQFFGPGTRLTVL.

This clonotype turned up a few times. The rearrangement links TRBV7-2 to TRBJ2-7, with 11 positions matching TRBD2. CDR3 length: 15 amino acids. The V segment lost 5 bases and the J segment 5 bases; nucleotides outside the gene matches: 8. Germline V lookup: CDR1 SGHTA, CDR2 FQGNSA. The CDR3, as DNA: TGTGCCAGCAGCCAAATTAGCGGGAGGGCCCACGAGCAGTACTTC. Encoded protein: CASSQISGRAHEQYF.

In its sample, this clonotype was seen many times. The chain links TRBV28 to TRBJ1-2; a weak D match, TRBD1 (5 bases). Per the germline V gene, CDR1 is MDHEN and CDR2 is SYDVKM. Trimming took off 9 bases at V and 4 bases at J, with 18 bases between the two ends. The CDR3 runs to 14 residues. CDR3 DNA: TGTGCCAGTACTCCGGGACGCCGGGCCTATGGCTACACCTTC. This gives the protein CASTPGRRAYGYTF.

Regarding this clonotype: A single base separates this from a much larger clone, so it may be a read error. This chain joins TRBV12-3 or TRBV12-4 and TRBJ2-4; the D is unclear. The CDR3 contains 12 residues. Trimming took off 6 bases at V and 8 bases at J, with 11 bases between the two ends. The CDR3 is CASRGIFDIQYF. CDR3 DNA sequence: TGTGCCAGCAGGGGGATCTTCGACATTCAGTACTTC.